The clone carrying this TCR beta chain was seen many times. One entry per CDR3 protein, called by TCRdb with MiXCR from the RT-PCR reads. The sample gives about 570,000 distinct CDR3 sequences, 11% of which show up once; 9.5% to 12% is in the top ten. This sample is drawn from a study of response to subunit inactivated influenza vaccine. Trimming took off 6 bases at V and 8 bases at J, with 13 bases between the two ends. The germline V gene has CDR1 MNHEY and CDR2 SMNVEV (reference sequence). The CDR3 has 12 residues. Separately, the same data were catalogued under a study of T cells expressing NK-cell markers. That paper notes: Libraries used 5'RACE template switching adding universal primer site and UMIs.

This sequence joins TRBV27 and TRBJ1-1; D call uncertain. The sample here was PBMCs from blood, taken on the day of vaccination. The clonotype comes from a man aged 45-65 years who received an inactivated influenza vaccine. CDR3 bases: TGTGCCAGCAGCTACATGGCGGGCGAAGCTTTCTTT. Translating it yields CASSYMAGEAFF.